The clone carrying this TCR beta chain was recorded a few times. This sample is part of a study of T cell repertoires in aging, cancer and after chemotherapy. Study-wide context: Donors were grouped into six age bands spanning 30 or younger through 70 or older.

Rearranged V-D-J TRB sequences were amplified with a mixed TRB-A/B primer pool. From the multiplex PCR reads, TCRdb called clonotypes with MiXCR, one entry per CDR3 protein. In the table there are about 7,000 distinct CDR3 sequences, over 35% of which are singletons. Peripheral blood genomic DNA, not sorted cells or RNA, was the template. The origin of this receptor is a human donor in good health. The sequenced sample was blood.

Here the CDR3 DNA reads TGTGCCAGCAGTTACGGGACAGGGGACTCTGGAAACACCATATATTTT. This sequence encodes CASSYGTGDSGNTIYF. This chain joins TRBV6-5 and TRBJ1-3, with 10 nucleotides matching TRBD1. Germline V lookup: CDR1 MNHEY, CDR2 SVGAGI. The CDR3 has 16 residues. J gave up 0 bases and V 2 bases, and 1 base lay outside the gene matches.